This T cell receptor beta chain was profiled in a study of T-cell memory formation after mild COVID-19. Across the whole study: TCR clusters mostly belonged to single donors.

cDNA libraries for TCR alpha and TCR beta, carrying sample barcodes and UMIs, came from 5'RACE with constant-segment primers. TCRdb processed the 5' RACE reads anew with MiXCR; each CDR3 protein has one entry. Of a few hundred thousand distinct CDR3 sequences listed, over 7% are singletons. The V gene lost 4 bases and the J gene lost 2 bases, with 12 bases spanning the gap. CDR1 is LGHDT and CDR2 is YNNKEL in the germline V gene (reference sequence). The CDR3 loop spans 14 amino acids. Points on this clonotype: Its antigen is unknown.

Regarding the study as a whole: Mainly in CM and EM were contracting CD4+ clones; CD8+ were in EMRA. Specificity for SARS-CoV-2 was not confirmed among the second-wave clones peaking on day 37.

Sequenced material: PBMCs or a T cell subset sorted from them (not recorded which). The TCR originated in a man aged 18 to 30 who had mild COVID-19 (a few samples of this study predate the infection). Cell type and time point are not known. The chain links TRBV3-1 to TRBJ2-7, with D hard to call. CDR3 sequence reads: CASSLSGPTYEQYF. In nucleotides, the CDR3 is TGTGCCAGCAGCCTCTCAGGTCCTACCTACGAGCAGTACTTC.